What follows describes a single T cell receptor (beta chain). This record belongs to a study of blood T cell repertoires in COVID-19. Study-wide context: PBMCs, B-cell-depleted T cells, or T cells were the source of the cDNA or gDNA that made up the material.

The table came from immunoSEQ multiplex PCR; TCRdb's copy has only in-frame clones and leaves some out. The table lists fewer than 350,000 clones, approximately 85% of them singletons. The J segment lost 0 bases and the V segment lost 4 bases, leaving 9 bases of the junction unmatched. From germline, CDR1 is MNHNS and CDR2 SASEGT. The length of the CDR3 is 17 residues. This clonotype was sampled from a man aged 30 to 39 who had recovered from COVID-19. Material: PBMCs or T cells enriched from blood (not recorded which). The chain links TRBV6-1 to TRBJ1-5, with 7 positions matching TRBD1. CDR3 sequence: CASSGPYRGSSNQPQHF. The CDR3 region has the DNA TGTGCCAGCAGTGGTCCCTACAGGGGCAGTAGCAATCAGCCCCAGCATTTT.